The sequence of this T cell receptor beta chain was determined in a study of T cell responses to AZD1222 COVID-19 vaccine. Regarding the study as a whole: Donors were chiefly white British, with a greater number of females, and clonal diversity was perhaps underestimated. Across spike, vaccine-associated CD4 TCRs were found, dominant at 160-218 and 743-854. As reported, nearly half of all spike-specific TCRs target variant regions that are unmutated.

Only in-frame clones appear in the TCRdb table, and some are missing; sequencing was by immunoSEQ multiplex PCR. This table holds approximately 120,000 clones, 90% found once. A remark on this clone: Antigen unknown.

This CDR3 contains 14 residues. V shed 0 bases and J shed 10 bases, with 12 bases lying between them. Germline CDR1 is LGHNA and CDR2 is YSLEER. The clonotype originates from an adult in good health. Sequenced material: peripheral blood, taken on day 0 of AZD1222 vaccination. The chain has TRBV4-3 and TRBJ1-4; no reliable D call. CDR3 region: CASSQDVNAGKLFF. The CDR3 DNA reads as TGCGCCAGCAGCCAAGACGTTAACGCAGGAAAACTGTTTTTT.